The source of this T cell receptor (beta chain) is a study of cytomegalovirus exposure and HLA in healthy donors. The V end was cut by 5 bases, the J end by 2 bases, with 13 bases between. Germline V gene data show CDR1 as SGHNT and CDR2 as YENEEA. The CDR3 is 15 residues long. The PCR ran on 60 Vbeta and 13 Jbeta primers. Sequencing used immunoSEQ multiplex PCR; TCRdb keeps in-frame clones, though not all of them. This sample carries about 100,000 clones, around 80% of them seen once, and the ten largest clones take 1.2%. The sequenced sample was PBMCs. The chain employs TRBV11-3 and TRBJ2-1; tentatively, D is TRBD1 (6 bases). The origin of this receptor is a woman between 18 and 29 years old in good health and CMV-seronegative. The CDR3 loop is CASSPQGKAYNEQFF. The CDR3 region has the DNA TGTGCCAGCAGCCCACAGGGCAAGGCCTACAATGAGCAGTTCTTC. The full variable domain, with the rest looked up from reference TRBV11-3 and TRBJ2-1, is EAGVVQSPRYKIIEKKQPVAFWCNPISGHNTLYWYLQNLGQGPELLIRYENEEAVDDSQLPKDRFSAERLKGVDSTLKIQPAELGDSAVYLCASSPQGKAYNEQFFGPGTRLTVL.